This is a list of T cell receptor beta chains from one sample in a study of control samples from healthy donors and cancer patients. Sequenced by immunoSEQ multiplex PCR; TCRdb stores in-frame clones only, minus some. The data hold approximately 46,000 clones, with over 75% observed a single time. Sequencing was performed on PBMCs. Receptors were obtained from a woman in her fifties or sixties with lung cancer. Both conserved end residues are part of each CDR3. D genes are given only for firm matches. Some rows mark clone size as missing; the rest say once, few, many or name a class of expanded clone.

J gene	D gene	V gene	clone size	CDR3 protein	CDR3 DNA
TRBJ2-3	NA	TRBV30	NA	CAWTSWTDDTQYF	TGTGCCTGGACCTCTTGGACCGACGATACGCAGTATTTT
TRBJ2-7	NA	TRBV29-1	NA	CSVQIDYEQYF	TGCAGCGTCCAGATCGACTACGAGCAGTACTTC
TRBJ2-3	TRBD2	TRBV7-2	NA	CASSLALWLAGGNTDTQYF	TGTGCCAGCAGCTTAGCGCTTTGGTTAGCGGGAGGGAACACAGATACGCAGTATTTT
TRBJ1-1	NA	TRBV5-1	NA	CASSLVPDYITEAFF	TGCGCCAGCAGCTTGGTTCCGGACTACATTACTGAAGCTTTCTTT
TRBJ1-1	NA	TRBV6-5	NA	CASTRAMNTEAFF	TGTGCCAGCACCCGGGCTATGAACACTGAAGCTTTCTTT
TRBJ2-1	TRBD2	TRBV4-2	NA	CASSQEVRLSGSSSYNEQFF	TGTGCCAGCAGCCAAGAGGTAAGGCTGAGCGGGAGCTCCTCCTACAATGAGCAGTTCTTC
TRBJ2-7	TRBD1	TRBV5-1	NA	CASSLGTGEREQYF	TGCGCCAGCAGCTTGGGGACAGGGGAACGCGAGCAGTACTTC
TRBJ1-4	NA	TRBV7-9	NA	CASSQQGNEKLFF	TGTGCCAGCAGCCAACAGGGTAATGAAAAACTGTTTTTT
TRBJ1-2	NA	TRBV24-1	NA	CATSDSPSGYGYTF	TGTGCCACCAGTGATTCTCCCTCGGGCTATGGCTACACCTTC
TRBJ1-5	NA	TRBV2	NA	CASNNREDQPQHF	TGTGCCAGCAATAACAGGGAGGATCAGCCCCAGCATTTT
TRBJ2-1	TRBD2	TRBV30	NA	CAWIKGLADTNEQFF	TGTGCCTGGATTAAAGGACTAGCTGATACGAATGAGCAGTTCTTC
TRBJ2-2	NA	TRBV5-1	NA	CASRPGVRAGELFF	TGCGCCAGCAGGCCAGGGGTCCGGGCCGGGGAGCTGTTTTTT
TRBJ1-1	NA	TRBV9	NA	CASSVGGDTEAFF	TGTGCCAGCAGCGTAGGAGGGGACACTGAAGCTTTCTTT
TRBJ2-7	NA	TRBV28	NA	CASSSPPLYLRYEQYF	TGTGCCAGCAGTTCCCCCCCACTCTACTTGCGCTACGAGCAGTACTTC
TRBJ2-5	NA	TRBV19	NA	CASIATEGETQYF	TGTGCCAGTATCGCAACCGAGGGAGAGACCCAGTACTTC
TRBJ2-1	NA	TRBV7-3	once	CASSLRASGGSLSSSYNEQFF	TGTGCCAGCAGCCTAAGGGCCAGCGGAGGATCCCTATCTAGCTCCTACAATGAGCAGTTCTTC
TRBJ1-2	NA	TRBV4-2	NA	CASSQDSDTLNYGYTF	TGTGCCAGCAGCCAAGATTCGGACACTCTTAACTATGGCTACACCTTC
TRBJ1-2	NA	TRBV30	NA	CAWSRQASGYTF	TGTGCCTGGAGTAGGCAGGCGAGTGGCTACACCTTC
TRBJ2-1	NA	TRBV12-3/TRBV12-4	NA	CASSSGGNEQFF	TGTGCCAGCAGTTCTGGAGGAAATGAGCAGTTCTTC
TRBJ1-2	NA	TRBV7-9	few	CASSFSGVSYTF	TGTGCCAGCAGCTTTTCGGGGGTGAGCTACACCTTC
TRBJ2-5	TRBD2	TRBV29-1	NA	CSVGEREAGETQYF	TGCAGCGTCGGTGAGCGGGAGGCTGGGGAGACCCAGTACTTC
TRBJ1-4	NA	TRBV28	NA	CASGLDEKLFF	TGTGCAAGCGGGTTGGATGAAAAACTGTTTTTT
TRBJ2-3	NA	TRBV5-5	NA	CASSGLLTDTQYF	TGTGCCAGCAGCGGACTACTAACAGATACGCAGTATTTT
TRBJ2-1	NA	TRBV7-9	NA	CASSPPVNNEQFF	TGTGCCAGCAGCCCGCCTGTCAACAATGAGCAGTTCTTC
TRBJ1-6	NA	TRBV19	NA	CASGERNSPLHF	TGTGCCAGCGGCGAGCGAAATTCACCCCTCCACTTT
TRBJ2-3	TRBD1	TRBV19	NA	CASSAGTGYSDTQYF	TGTGCCAGTAGTGCCGGGACAGGATACTCGGATACGCAGTATTTT
TRBJ2-1	TRBD2	TRBV7-2	NA	CASSLAGTSGQNEQFF	TGTGCCAGCAGCTTAGCTGGGACTAGCGGGCAGAATGAGCAGTTCTTC
TRBJ2-7	NA	TRBV6-5	NA	CASRRGGGGYEQYF	TGTGCCAGCAGGAGAGGGGGAGGGGGCTACGAGCAGTACTTC
TRBJ1-4	NA	TRBV7-6	NA	CASSLEPATNEKLFF	TGTGCCAGCAGCTTAGAACCTGCAACTAATGAAAAACTGTTTTTT
TRBJ1-1	TRBD1	TRBV19	NA	CASSYDRENTEAFF	TGTGCCAGTAGCTACGACAGGGAGAACACTGAAGCTTTCTTT
TRBJ1-5	NA	TRBV9	NA	CASSVGPDQPQHF	TGTGCCAGCAGCGTAGGTCCAGATCAGCCCCAGCATTTT
TRBJ1-2	NA	TRBV7-2	NA	CASSLGSYGYTF	TGTGCCAGCAGCTTAGGGAGCTATGGCTACACCTTC
TRBJ2-1	TRBD2	TRBV4-3	NA	CASSQQLAGGGSYNEQFF	TGCGCCAGCAGCCAACAACTAGCGGGAGGGGGATCCTACAATGAGCAGTTCTTC
TRBJ2-6	NA	TRBV7-9	NA	CASSGRDTPSGANVLTF	TGTGCCAGCAGCGGCCGGGACACTCCCTCTGGGGCCAACGTCCTGACTTTC
TRBJ2-5	TRBD2	TRBV10-1	NA	CASSLAAQETQYF	TGCGCCAGCAGCCTAGCGGCGCAAGAGACCCAGTACTTC
TRBJ1-2	NA	TRBV5-1	NA	CASSLEFGGYTF	TGCGCCAGCAGCCTCGAATTTGGCGGCTACACCTTC
TRBJ2-7	NA	TRBV28	NA	CASSLKRRSSYEQYF	TGTGCCAGCAGTTTGAAGCGGAGGAGCTCCTACGAGCAGTACTTC
TRBJ2-3	TRBD2	TRBV7-9	NA	CASSLAVGLAGGTDTQYF	TGTGCCAGCAGCTTAGCGGTGGGACTAGCGGGAGGTACAGATACGCAGTATTTT
TRBJ2-3	NA	TRBV4-3	once	CASSQDPGEGTDTQYF	TGCGCCAGCAGCCAAGATCCAGGGGAGGGCACAGATACGCAGTATTTT
TRBJ1-3	NA	TRBV16	NA	CASSQSISGYGNTIYF	TGTGCCAGCAGCCAATCGATATCGGGATATGGAAACACCATATATTTT
TRBJ1-1	NA	TRBV5-5	once	CASSPMGRTEAFF	TGTGCCAGCAGCCCGATGGGGCGAACTGAAGCTTTCTTT
TRBJ1-3	NA	TRBV11-3	NA	CASSKNSGMSSGNTIYF	TGTGCCAGCAGCAAGAATTCCGGTATGTCCTCTGGAAACACCATATATTTT
TRBJ2-6	NA	TRBV11-3	NA	CASSLTGLWANVLTF	TGTGCCAGCAGCTTAACGGGCCTCTGGGCCAACGTCCTGACTTTC
TRBJ1-5	NA	TRBV19	few	CASSMSGGNQPQHF	TGTGCCAGTAGTATGTCAGGAGGCAATCAGCCCCAGCATTTT
TRBJ2-3	NA	TRBV7-2	NA	CASSPRQDGGPDTQYF	TGTGCCAGCAGTCCCAGGCAGGACGGAGGCCCAGATACGCAGTATTTT
TRBJ1-1	NA	TRBV10-1	NA	CASSETGNTEAFF	TGCGCCAGCAGTGAGACAGGGAACACTGAAGCTTTCTTT
TRBJ1-2	TRBD1	TRBV2	NA	CASRTGIYGYTF	TGTGCCAGTCGGACAGGGATTTATGGCTACACCTTC
TRBJ1-2	NA	TRBV5-4	NA	CASSLGFGGGYGYTF	TGTGCCAGCAGCTTGGGTTTTGGGGGCGGCTATGGCTACACCTTC
TRBJ2-2	NA	TRBV5-1	NA	CASSLNTGELFF	TGCGCCAGCAGCTTGAACACCGGGGAGCTGTTTTTT
TRBJ2-5	NA	TRBV6-5	NA	CASRPPRVQETQYF	TGTGCCAGCCGCCCTCCCAGAGTACAAGAGACCCAGTACTTC
TRBJ2-3	NA	TRBV24-1	NA	CATSDFSRDTQYF	TGTGCCACCAGTGATTTCTCGAGGGATACGCAGTATTTT